This T cell receptor (beta chain) was identified during a study of blood T cell repertoires in COVID-19. About the research overall: Italy, Spain and the United States were the sources of the convalescent and acute COVID-19 samples. T cells, B-cell-depleted T cells, or PBMCs supplied cDNA or gDNA.

Original methodology: Using reference gene primer amplification, nucleated cell counts were estimated. The repertoire was sequenced with immunoSEQ multiplex PCR; TCRdb's copy has only in-frame clones and lacks some. The V and J calls and clone size were taken over from that table, and D and trimming were inferred from the DNA. The data show approximately 300,000 clones, with around four fifths seen just once and roughly 1.1% held by the top ten. What was sequenced was peripheral blood. The TCR originated in a woman aged 45 to 65 with acute or convalescent COVID-19.

The chain's CDR3 is CASSPVDRKEKLFF. DNA for the CDR3: TGTGCCAGCAGCCCCGTGGACAGGAAAGAAAAACTGTTTTTT. The chain joins TRBV5-5 to TRBJ1-4; 7 bases align to TRBD1. Looked up from germline, CDR1 is SGHKS and CDR2 is YYEKEE (reference sequence). The CDR3 is 14 residues long. Unmatched junction bases numbered 8, after V lost 4 bases and J lost 8 bases.